This TCR beta chain was captured by sequencing in a study of blood T cell repertoires in COVID-19. The overall study: There were acute and convalescent COVID-19 samples, and they came from the United States, Italy and Spain.

Germline V gene sequence: CDR1 MNHNS, CDR2 SASEGT. CDR3 length: 13 residues. V was trimmed by 3 bases and J by 7 bases, leaving 10 bases between them. Per the original methods: Amplifying reference gene primers gave estimates of nucleated cell counts. Profiling relied on immunoSEQ multiplex PCR, and the TCRdb table lists in-frame clones only, not all of them. V and J calls and clone size are copied from that table; D and trimming were computed from the DNA. Altogether around 97,000 clones are present, over 75% being singletons, with the ten largest covering less than 20%. The rearrangement joins TRBV6-1 to TRBJ2-1; tentative D call: TRBD2 (6 bases). The sequencing input was peripheral blood. The clonotype was recovered from a human donor in a cohort sampled during active COVID-19. CDR3 nucleotide sequence: TGTGCCAGCAGTGATCGTCGGGGGAATGAGCAGTTCTTC. Translated, it gives CASSDRRGNEQFF.